The 18 T cell receptor beta chains given below trace back to one sample, sequenced in a study of blood T cell repertoires in COVID-19. TCRdb keeps only in-frame clones here, not all; method: immunoSEQ multiplex PCR. Of roughly 300,000 clones listed, approximately 90% are singletons. The sample was peripheral blood. These receptors were collected from a young woman with COVID-19, enrolled during active disease.

The chain has TRBV6-4 and TRBJ2-3, with D perhaps matching TRBD2 (6 bases). The CDR3 covers 13 residues. V was pared by 3 bases and J by 3 bases, with 7 bases between. Germline CDR1 and CDR2: MRHNA and SNTAGT. The CDR3 nucleotides read TGTGCCAGCAGTGAAGGGACTACAGATACGCAGTATTTT. This sequence encodes CASSEGTTDTQYF.

About this clone: The sample carries other DNA sequences with the same CDR3. The chain links TRBV5-4 to TRBJ2-6; 8 nucleotides match TRBD1. The V segment lost 4 bases and the J segment 0 bases; nucleotides outside the gene matches: 6. This CDR3 comprises 17 residues. Looked up from germline, CDR1 is SGHNT and CDR2 is YYREEE (reference sequence). DNA of the CDR3: TGTGCCAGCAGCCCCCGGGACAGGCCCTCTGGGGCCAACGTCCTGACTTTC. This codes for CASSPRDRPSGANVLTF.

This clone was seen a single time. The chain couples TRBV2 to TRBJ1-1; 7 bases match TRBD1. V lost 3 bases, J lost 7 bases, and 5 bases stayed unmatched. Germline-derived CDR1 and CDR2 are SNHLY and FYNNEI. CDR3 length: 13 amino acids. In DNA form, the CDR3 reads TGTGCCAGCAGTGACCCCAGGGGGAGTGAAGCTTTCTTT. Encoded protein: CASSDPRGSEAFF.

This chain connects TRBV4-1 to TRBJ1-1; perhaps TRBD1 as D (5 bases). Between the trimmed V and J ends, which lost 8 bases and 1 base, there was a span of 8 bases. The CDR3 spans 12 residues. Germline V lookup: CDR1 MGHRA, CDR2 YSYEKL. The chain's CDR3 is CASAQGNTEAFF. CDR3 in DNA: TGCGCCAGCGCTCAGGGGAACACTGAAGCTTTCTTT.

This chain uses TRBV19 with TRBJ1-1; possible D gene TRBD1, 5 bases. The germline gives CDR1 LNHDA, CDR2 SQIVND (reference sequence). The CDR3 covers 17 residues. V lost 2 bases, J lost 1 base, and 17 bases lay in between. CDR3 coding DNA: TGTGCCAGTAGTATATTACAAGCGGGACGCACGAACACTGAAGCTTTCTTT. Translated: CASSILQAGRTNTEAFF. Complete variable domain (other parts from reference TRBV19 and TRBJ1-1): DGGITQSPKYLFRKEGQNVTLSCEQNLNHDAMYWYRQDPGQGLRLIYYSQIVNDFQKGDIAEGYSVSREKKESFPLTVTSAQKNPTAFYLCASSILQAGRTNTEAFFGQGTRLTVV.

J is TRBJ1-5 and V is TRBV24-1; 7 bases are a match to TRBD1. Germline V gene sequence: CDR1 KGHDR, CDR2 SFDVKD. This CDR3 comprises 20 residues. The V segment lost 4 bases and the J segment 1 base; nucleotides outside the gene matches: 18. CDR3 coding DNA: TGTGCCACCAGTGACTGCGACAGGGAGCGTGGGATAGGGAGCAATCAGCCCCAGCATTTT. Amino acid sequence: CATSDCDRERGIGSNQPQHF.

The genes are TRBV14 and TRBJ1-2; D not certain. V was trimmed by 4 bases and J by 4 bases, leaving 10 bases between them. The CDR3 is made up of 13 amino acids. Germline CDR1 reads SGHDN; CDR2 reads FVKESK. The CDR3, as DNA: TGTGCCAGCAGCCCGGGTCCGTCCTATGGCTACACCTTC. Translating gives CASSPGPSYGYTF.

The J gene is TRBJ2-1, the V gene TRBV10-3; 9 bases align to TRBD1. CDR3 length equals 14 residues. Germline lookup yields CDR1 ENHRY and CDR2 SYGVKD. With 4 bases clipped from V and 5 bases from J, the junction kept 3 bases outside the gene matches. DNA of the CDR3: TGTGCCATCAGTGGGGACAGGGATGACAATGAGCAGTTCTTC. This sequence encodes CAISGDRDDNEQFF.

To note about this clone: This same CDR3 is encoded by further DNA sequences in the sample. V and J are TRBV5-1 and TRBJ2-1; 9 positions match TRBD1. The trim removed 0 bases at V and 7 bases at J, leaving 2 bases unmatched. CDR1 is SGHRS and CDR2 is YFSETQ in the germline V gene. The CDR3 length is 14 residues. CDR3 sequence (DNA): TGCGCCAGCAGCTTGGGACAGGGGGGGAATGAGCAGTTCTTC. It codes for CASSLGQGGNEQFF.

The chain links TRBV4-1 to TRBJ2-1; possible D gene TRBD2, 6 bases. From germline, CDR1 is MGHRA and CDR2 YSYEKL. The CDR3 length is 18 residues. Trimming shortened V by 3 bases and J by 4 bases, and 22 bases separated the two germline ends. In nucleotides, the CDR3 is TGCGCCAGCAGCCAGGGCCCACCGGGAGCTTCGTCGTACAATGAGCAGTTCTTC. This encodes CASSQGPPGASSYNEQFF.

Here the CDR3 DNA reads TGTGCCAGCTCACCAGACAGAGGGAACACTGAAGCTTTCTTT. Its translation is CASSPDRGNTEAFF. The chain uses TRBV18 and TRBJ1-1, with a possible D match to TRBD1 (5 bases). The V gene's germline CDR1 is KGHSH and CDR2 LQKENI. V lost 2 bases, J lost 1 base, and 8 bases lay in between. The CDR3 spans 14 residues. The variable domain in full, with the rest retrieved from reference TRBV18 and TRBJ1-1, is NAGVMQNPRHLVRRRGQEARLRCSPMKGHSHVYWYRQLPEEGLKFMVYLQKENIIDESGMPKERFSAEFPKEGPSILRIQQVVRGDSAAYFCASSPDRGNTEAFFGQGTRLTVV.

This sequence joins TRBV5-1 and TRBJ2-7, with 11 bases matching TRBD1. The CDR3 length is 13 residues. Germline V gene lookup returns CDR1 SGHRS and CDR2 YFSETQ. The J segment lost 6 bases and the V segment lost 4 bases, leaving 3 bases of the junction unmatched. For the CDR3, the DNA is TGCGCCAGCAGCGGACAGGGGGCGGGCGAGCAGTACTTC. The encoded protein is CASSGQGAGEQYF.

This chain links TRBV29-1 with TRBJ2-1; the match to TRBD2 covers 8 bases. After removal of 5 bases from V and 5 bases from J, the junction contained 8 bases not matched to a gene. Per germline, CDR1 SQVTM and CDR2 ANQGSEA. CDR3 size: 14 residues. Here the CDR3 DNA reads TGCAGCGTTCGAGCGGGAGCATGGGACAATGAGCAGTTCTTC. Translation gives CSVRAGAWDNEQFF.

The chain employs TRBV6-5 and TRBJ1-2; TRBD1 matches at 7 bases. Germline CDR1 is MNHEY and CDR2 is SVGAGI. V trimming: 0 bases; J trimming: 8 bases; junction bases outside the gene matches: 3. This CDR3 is 13 amino acids long. The CDR3 DNA is TGTGCCAGCAGTTACTCTCAGGGGGACGGCTACACCTTC. Residues: CASSYSQGDGYTF.

The rearrangement joins TRBV3-1 (or the pseudogene TRBV3-2) to TRBJ1-1; possible D gene TRBD1, 5 bases. Trimming cost V 1 base and J 8 bases, with 17 bases left between them. The CDR3 has 15 residues. CDR1 is LGHDT, CDR2 YNNKEL, per germline (reference sequence). DNA of the CDR3: TGTGCCAGCAGCCAAGGTGAGAAGGGGCGGAGAGAAGCTTTCTTT. The encoded protein is CASSQGEKGRREAFF.

This rearrangement joins TRBV7-8 to TRBJ1-1, with D possibly being TRBD1 (6 bases). The CDR3 covers 13 residues. Between the trimmed V and J ends, which lost 2 bases and 3 bases, there was a span of 7 bases. Germline V gives CDR1 SGHVS, CDR2 FQNEAQ. The CDR3 spells CASSLRTDTEAFF. In DNA, the CDR3 is TGTGCCAGCAGCTTAAGGACAGACACTGAAGCTTTCTTT.

V usage is TRBV27 and J usage is TRBJ2-2; D may be TRBD2 (6 bases). Looked up from germline, CDR1 is MNHEY and CDR2 is SMNVEV (reference sequence). The CDR3 sequence is 13 residues long. V lost 4 bases, J lost 6 bases, and 9 bases lay in between. CDR3 sequence reads: CASSYRGSGELFF. As DNA, the CDR3 is TGTGCCAGCAGTTATCGGGGGTCCGGGGAGCTGTTTTTT.

This clone was detected only once. The chain combines TRBV19 with TRBJ1-1, with 7 bases that match TRBD1. Germline V lookup: CDR1 LNHDA, CDR2 SQIVND (reference sequence). Trimming took 6 bases from V and 11 from J; bases not matched to a gene: 18. This CDR3 has 15 amino acids. The DNA for the CDR3 is TGTGCCAGTAGCCCTACCTCGGACAGGCCGCGACGCGCTTTCTTT. Protein: CASSPTSDRPRRAFF. The entire variable domain, with the rest obtained from reference TRBV19 and TRBJ1-1, is as follows: DGGITQSPKYLFRKEGQNVTLSCEQNLNHDAMYWYRQDPGQGLRLIYYSQIVNDFQKGDIAEGYSVSREKKESFPLTVTSAQKNPTAFYLCASSPTSDRPRRAFFGQGTRLTVV.